What follows are 17 T cell receptor beta chains derived from one specimen sequenced in a study of human T cells and chemical hapten exposure (TCRdb year 2021). The time point label, read with the paper, signifies: patch test 1, 2 weeks after DPC sensitization. Interpreted using the paper, the treatment or condition label stands for: therapeutic diphenylcyclopropenone sensitization with weekly scalp DPC. Libraries were prepared through RACE. Sequencing took place on a NextSeq 500. Using fastp at Q25 and MiXCR, TCRdb reprocessed the public reads and kept productive beta chains. Identical CDR3 protein sequences are pooled into one entry, listed with their most common genes and DNA. This sample has 120,000 or so distinct CDR3 sequences in its table, and roughly 13% of those were observed once. Less than 0.95% of the sample is held by the ten biggest clonotypes. The source material was whole blood, sampled in connection with sensitization to the hapten diphenylcyclopropenone (DPC). The receptors derive from a man aged 18 to 30 with alopecia areata. Some clones in this sample may be carry-over from other donors' samples.

In its sample, this clonotype was seen a few times. The CDR3, as DNA: TGCGCCAGCACACGCGGGGGATCAGATACGCAGTATTTT. Protein sequence: CASTRGGSDTQYF. The chain has TRBV5-1 and TRBJ2-3, with 7 nucleotides matching TRBD2. Trimming took 6 bases from V and 4 from J; bases not matched to a gene: 5. Per the germline V gene, CDR1 is SGHRS and CDR2 is YFSETQ. This CDR3 region has 13 residues.

This chain connects TRBV14 to TRBJ1-3; 10 positions agree with TRBD1. Germline loops: CDR1 SGHDN, CDR2 FVKESK. V trimming: 8 bases; J trimming: 0 bases; junction bases outside the gene matches: 16. The CDR3 has 19 amino acids. The CDR3 sequence is CASSPLTGGNPTSGNTIYF. The DNA of the CDR3 is TGTGCCAGCTCACCTCTGACAGGGGGCAATCCGACCTCTGGAAACACCATATATTTT.

The rearrangement uses TRBV6-2 or TRBV6-3 and TRBJ2-2; 7 positions agree with TRBD1. The junction had 4 bases not matched to a gene; V was cut back by 6 bases and J by 6 bases. CDR1 and CDR2 (germline): MNHEY, SVGEGT. The CDR3 covers 13 residues. The CDR3 sequence: CASRTGKPGELFF. The CDR3 region has the DNA TGTGCCAGCAGGACAGGGAAACCCGGGGAGCTGTTTTTT.

This clonotype came up a few times. The rearrangement links TRBV5-5 to TRBJ1-1, with 9 bases aligning to TRBD1. Germline V gene sequence: CDR1 SGHKS, CDR2 YYEKEE (reference sequence). The CDR3 spans 15 residues. After removal of 2 bases from V and 6 bases from J, the junction contained 8 bases not matched to a gene. In DNA form, the CDR3 reads TGTGCCAGCAGCTTTACACCCACAGGGGGCCCTGAAGCTTTCTTT. Translated, it gives CASSFTPTGGPEAFF.

This clonotype was detected a few times. The CDR3 DNA is TGTGCCAGAAGCTTAAAAAGAAACCGGGACAGGGAGGAGACCCAGTACTTC. Amino acids: CARSLKRNRDREETQYF. The V gene is TRBV5-3, the J gene TRBJ2-5, with 9 bases that match TRBD1. TRBV5-3 is sorted into the ORF group, with uncertain function. V was pared by 2 bases and J by 5 bases, with 13 bases of the junction left unmatched. The CDR3 totals 17 residues.

This sequence joins TRBV5-4 and TRBJ1-1; D ambiguous. This CDR3 has 14 residues. Between the trimmed V and J ends, which lost 6 bases and 0 bases, there was a span of 12 bases. Germline V lookup: CDR1 SGHNT, CDR2 YYREEE (reference sequence). This CDR3 is CASTPYGVNTEAFF. The CDR3 region has the DNA TGTGCCAGCACCCCCTATGGGGTGAACACTGAAGCTTTCTTT.

This clonotype has just a few counts. The chain couples TRBV6-6 to TRBJ1-4; 8 bases are a match to TRBD1. The germline V gene encodes CDR1 MNHNY and CDR2 SVGAGI (reference sequence). V lost 8 bases, J lost 3 bases, and 2 bases stayed unmatched. The CDR3 length is 13 residues. The CDR3 coding sequence is TGTGCCAGCGAACAGGGGGCTAATGAAAAACTGTTTTTT. Protein: CASEQGANEKLFF.

This clonotype has just a few counts. CDR3 protein: CASTPLAGLKKTQYF. CDR3 bases: TGTGCCAGCACCCCTCTAGCGGGGCTGAAGAAGACCCAGTACTTC. The gene calls are TRBV6-5 and TRBJ2-5; 9 positions agree with TRBD2. This CDR3 spans 15 amino acids. Germline V gene lookup returns CDR1 MNHEY and CDR2 SVGAGI. V lost 7 bases, J lost 6 bases, and 12 bases stayed unmatched.

This clonotype was recorded at least ten times. The rearrangement links TRBV6-5 to TRBJ1-1, with D possibly being TRBD1 (5 bases). The CDR3 has 14 residues. V was clipped by 4 bases and J by 4 bases, with 13 bases between them. The germline CDR1 and CDR2 sequences are MNHEY and SVGAGI. The CDR3 sequence is CASSFRELPTEAFF. The CDR3, as DNA: TGTGCCAGCAGTTTCAGGGAGCTGCCCACTGAAGCTTTCTTT.

This clonotype occurred a few times. V usage is TRBV7-2 and J usage is TRBJ2-1; no reliable D call. CDR3 length equals 13 residues. Germline V CDR1 and CDR2: SGHTA, FQGNSA. The V end was cut by 8 bases, the J end by 1 base, with 9 bases between. The CDR3 region is CASLRDSYNEQFF. The CDR3 region has the DNA TGTGCCAGCCTAAGGGATTCCTACAATGAGCAGTTCTTC.

The chain employs TRBV11-2 and TRBJ1-4; D is unresolved. The CDR3 extends over 12 amino acids. Germline V CDR1 and CDR2: SGHAT, FQNNGV. V lost 3 bases, J lost 6 bases, and 5 bases lay in between. CDR3 amino acids: CASSFMHEKLFF. The CDR3 DNA reads as TGTGCCAGCAGCTTCATGCATGAAAAACTGTTTTTT. Complete variable domain (other parts from reference TRBV11-2 and TRBJ1-4): EAGVAQSPRYKIIEKRQSVAFWCNPISGHATLYWYQQILGQGPKLLIQFQNNGVVDDSQLPKDRFSAERLKGVDSTLKIQPAKLEDSAVYLCASSFMHEKLFFGSGTQLSVL.

This clonotype has at least ten counts. V is TRBV7-9 and J is TRBJ2-6; tentatively, D is TRBD1 (6 bases). The CDR3 totals 18 residues. CDR1 is SEHNR, CDR2 FQNEAQ, per germline (reference sequence). Trimming pared 4 bases from V and 2 bases from J, leaving 18 bases between. The CDR3 spells CASSSPLGGRTGANVLTF. CDR3 nucleotide sequence: TGTGCCAGCAGCTCCCCCTTAGGGGGTCGGACTGGGGCCAACGTCCTGACTTTC.

V usage is TRBV11-2 and J usage is TRBJ1-2; D is unresolved. The CDR3 loop spans 14 amino acids. Trimming pared 0 bases from V and 4 bases from J, leaving 9 bases between. Germline lookup yields CDR1 SGHAT and CDR2 FQNNGV. The CDR3 DNA sequence: TGTGCCAGCAGCTTAGAACGGGATACCTATGGCTACACCTTC. Protein product: CASSLERDTYGYTF.

This clonotype was counted many times. The chain is built from TRBV5-4 and TRBJ2-1; D gene unclear. The CDR3 length is 14 residues. V lost 0 bases to trimming and J lost 6 bases, with 10 bases between them. Germline V gene data show CDR1 as SGHNT and CDR2 as YYREEE (reference sequence). The CDR3 region is CASSLVEESNEQFF. The CDR3, as DNA: TGTGCCAGCAGCTTGGTAGAGGAATCCAATGAGCAGTTCTTC.

The rearrangement links TRBV10-3 to TRBJ1-1, with 10 bases aligning to TRBD1. The CDR3 has 15 residues. Germline assignment: CDR1 ENHRY and CDR2 SYGVKD. The trim removed 4 bases at V and 2 bases at J, leaving 4 bases unmatched. The CDR3 here is CAISGTGGRNTEAFF. Here the CDR3 DNA reads TGTGCCATCAGTGGGACAGGGGGACGAAACACTGAAGCTTTCTTT.

This clonotype has at least ten counts. This chain connects TRBV20-1 to TRBJ1-2, with no clear D. CDR1 DFQATT and CDR2 SNEGSKA come from the germline V gene (reference sequence). Trimming shortened V by 0 bases and J by 1 base, and 12 bases separated the two germline ends. The CDR3 extends over 15 amino acids. Written as DNA, the CDR3 is TGCAGTGCTAGAGATTTTGAGGTTATTAACTATGGCTACACCTTC. It codes for CSARDFEVINYGYTF.

This clonotype was counted between two and nine times. This sequence joins TRBV6-6 and TRBJ2-5, with D possibly matching TRBD1 (6 bases). From germline, CDR1 is MNHNY and CDR2 SVGAGI (reference sequence). The V end lost 10 bases, the J end lost 2 bases, and 14 bases lay between the germline ends. The CDR3 is 13 amino acids. The CDR3: CATKRTAQETQYF. The CDR3 DNA reads as TGTGCCACGAAACGGACAGCTCAAGAGACCCAGTACTTC.